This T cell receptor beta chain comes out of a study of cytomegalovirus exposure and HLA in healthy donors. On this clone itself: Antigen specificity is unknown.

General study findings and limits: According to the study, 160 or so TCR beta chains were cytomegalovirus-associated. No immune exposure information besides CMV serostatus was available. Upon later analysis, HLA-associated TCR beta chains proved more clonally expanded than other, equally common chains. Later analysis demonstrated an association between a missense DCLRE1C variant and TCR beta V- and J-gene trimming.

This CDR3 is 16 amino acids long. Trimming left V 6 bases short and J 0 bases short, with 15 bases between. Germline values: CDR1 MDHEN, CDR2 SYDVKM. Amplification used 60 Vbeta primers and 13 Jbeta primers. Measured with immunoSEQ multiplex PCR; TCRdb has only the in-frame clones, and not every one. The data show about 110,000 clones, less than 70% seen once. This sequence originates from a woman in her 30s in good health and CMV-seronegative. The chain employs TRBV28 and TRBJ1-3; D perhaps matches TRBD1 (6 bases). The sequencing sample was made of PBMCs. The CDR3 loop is CASSPTHRVSGNTIYF. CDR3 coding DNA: TGTGCCAGCAGCCCTACGCACAGGGTCTCTGGAAACACCATATATTTT.